Presented here are 8 T cell receptor beta chains from one specimen sequenced in a study of glioma-infiltrating T cells after dendritic cell vaccination. The protocol was immunoSEQ multiplex PCR, while the TCRdb copy is restricted to in-frame clones and leaves out a portion. The data contain more than 85,000 clones, roughly 84% of them seen just once; the ten biggest clones take up around 3.2%. The sequencing used blood, collected before dendritic cell vaccination. These receptors all come from a human donor with glioblastoma.

This rearrangement joins TRBV21-1 to TRBJ1-1; TRBD1, the table's D call, was not compared with the DNA. TRBV21-1 is a documented pseudogene. The CDR3 covers 14 residues. The CDR3 is CASSNLGQNTEAFF. The CDR3 nucleotides are TGTGCCAGCAGCAACCTGGGACAGAACACTGAAGCTTTCTTT.

The chain couples TRBV27 to TRBJ2-1; TRBD1 matches at 10 bases. V lost 3 bases, J lost 3 bases, and 5 bases stayed unmatched. The germline V gene has CDR1 MNHEY and CDR2 SMNVEV (reference sequence). The CDR3 has 16 amino acids. The chain's CDR3 is CASSFFDRGLYNEQFF. CDR3 DNA sequence: TGTGCCAGCAGTTTCTTCGACAGGGGGCTCTACAATGAGCAGTTCTTC.

This chain joins TRBV5-6 and TRBJ2-7, with D maybe TRBD2 (5 bases). Germline CDR1 and CDR2: SGHDT and YYEEEE. The CDR3 runs to 12 residues. The V end lost 0 bases, the J end lost 5 bases, and 6 bases lay between the germline ends. CDR3: CASSLVRDEQYF. Here the CDR3 DNA reads TGTGCCAGCAGCTTGGTGCGGGACGAGCAGTACTTC. Full variable domain (rest looked up from reference TRBV5-6 and TRBJ2-7): DAGVTQSPTHLIKTRGQQVTLRCSPKSGHDTVSWYQQALGQGPQFIFQYYEEEERQRGNFPDRFSGHQFPNYSSELNVNALLLGDSALYLCASSLVRDEQYFGPGTRLTVT.

The rearrangement uses TRBV7-2 and TRBJ2-7; possible D gene TRBD2, 5 bases. The CDR3 sequence is 14 residues long. V was pared by 0 bases and J by 10 bases, with 16 bases between. The germline CDR1 and CDR2 sequences are SGHTA and FQGNSA. The CDR3 sequence is CASSLALAGPFQYF. CDR3 DNA: TGTGCCAGCAGCTTAGCGCTGGCGGGTCCATTTCAGTACTTC.

V and J are TRBV19 and TRBJ1-5; unclear D gene. Trimming removed 0 bases at V and 3 bases at J, with 12 bases between. The CDR3 contains 16 residues. Per germline, CDR1 LNHDA and CDR2 SQIVND (reference sequence). CDR3 sequence (DNA): TGTGCCAGTAGTATAGAGGGCCAGGAACTCAATCAGCCCCAGCATTTT. It yields the protein CASSIEGQELNQPQHF. Together with reference TRBV19 and TRBJ1-5, the CDR3 gives the full variable domain: DGGITQSPKYLFRKEGQNVTLSCEQNLNHDAMYWYRQDPGQGLRLIYYSQIVNDFQKGDIAEGYSVSREKKESFPLTVTSAQKNPTAFYLCASSIEGQELNQPQHFGDGTRLSIL.

The gene calls are TRBV7-9 and TRBJ2-7; weak D call: TRBD2 (7 bases). From germline, CDR1 is SEHNR and CDR2 FQNEAQ (reference sequence). The CDR3 is made up of 17 amino acids. V lost 2 bases and J 3 bases, leaving 20 bases between the germline ends. The CDR3 is CASSLRRGGLRDYEQYF. The CDR3 DNA reads as TGTGCCAGCAGCTTACGTAGGGGGGGACTCCGGGACTACGAGCAGTACTTC.

This chain joins TRBV30 and TRBJ2-7; 7 positions match TRBD1. The junction had 9 bases not matched to a gene; V was cut back by 8 bases and J by 2 bases. The germline V gene has CDR1 GTSNPN and CDR2 SVGIG (reference sequence). The CDR3 has 13 amino acids. As DNA, the CDR3 is TGTGCCGGCCTCACAGGGGCAGCCTACGAGCAGTACTTC. Its translation is CAGLTGAAYEQYF.

The chain is built from TRBV7-9 and TRBJ2-7; the D gene is possibly TRBD2 (5 bases). V dropped 4 bases and J dropped 8 bases, with 24 bases sitting between them. Germline V gene sequence: CDR1 SEHNR, CDR2 FQNEAQ (reference sequence). This CDR3 contains 16 residues. The CDR3, as DNA: TGTGCCAGCAGCTCAAGCCTTCTAGCCTCCGGGCCCCAGCAGTACTTC. Translated: CASSSSLLASGPQQYF.